The table lists the clone carrying this TCR beta chain with a few counts. The data stem from a study of T cells after yellow fever vaccination. A 5'RACE template-switching step, the method used to make TCR cDNA, added a universal primer site and UMIs. One entry per CDR3 protein, called by TCRdb with MiXCR from the 5' RACE reads. The sample has some 350,000 distinct CDR3 sequences, around 3.9% seen once. CDR1 is SGHRS, CDR2 YFSETQ, per germline. V lost 3 bases and J 3 bases, leaving 9 bases between the germline ends. The CDR3 is 13 residues long. This sample comprised PBMCs, obtained 5 days after the yellow fever booster vaccination. J is TRBJ2-5 and V is TRBV5-1; no clear D. The TCR sequence derives from a man between 18 and 29 years old who received the YFV17D yellow fever vaccine. CDR3 nucleotide sequence: TGCGCCAGCAGCTCGGGCCCTGAAGAGACCCAGTACTTC. Protein sequence: CASSSGPEETQYF.